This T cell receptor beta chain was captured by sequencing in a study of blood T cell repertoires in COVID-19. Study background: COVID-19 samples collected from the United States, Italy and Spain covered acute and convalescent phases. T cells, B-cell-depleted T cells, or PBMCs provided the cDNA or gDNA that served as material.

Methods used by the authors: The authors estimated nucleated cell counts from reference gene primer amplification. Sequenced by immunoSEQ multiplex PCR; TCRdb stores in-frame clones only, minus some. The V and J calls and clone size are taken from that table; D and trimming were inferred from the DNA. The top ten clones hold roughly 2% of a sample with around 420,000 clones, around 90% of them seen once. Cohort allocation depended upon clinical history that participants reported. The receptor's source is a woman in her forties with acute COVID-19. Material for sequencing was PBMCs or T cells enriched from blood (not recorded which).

CDR3 in amino acids: CASSLVRGSGNTIYF. The CDR3 DNA sequence: TGTGCCAGCAGCTTAGTCCGGGGCTCTGGAAACACCATATATTTT. The chain joins TRBV7-2 to TRBJ1-3; D unclear. This CDR3 comprises 15 residues. Looked up from germline, CDR1 is SGHTA and CDR2 is FQGNSA. The germline V and J ends were trimmed by 1 base and 0 bases, with 7 bases remaining between them.